This entry is about one T cell receptor (beta chain). These data come from a study of blood T cell repertoires in COVID-19. Across the study: Sites in the United States, Italy and Spain provided acute and convalescent COVID-19 samples.

Trimming cost V 6 bases and J 0 bases, with 11 bases left between them. This CDR3 contains 14 residues. Germline V gene data show CDR1 as MNHEY and CDR2 as SVGAGI. Measured with immunoSEQ multiplex PCR; TCRdb has only the in-frame clones, and not every one. Here the sample spans about 80,000 clones, about 80% being singletons. The clonotype originates from a woman in her 40s with active or convalescent COVID-19. The chain is built from TRBV6-5 and TRBJ1-2; possibly TRBD1 for D (6 bases). The sequencing sample was made of peripheral blood. CDR3 residues: CASRRQATNYGYTF. The CDR3 DNA reads TGTGCCAGCAGGAGACAGGCTACTAACTATGGCTACACCTTC.